This is a list of T cell receptor beta chains from one sample in a study of identical twins. TCRdb called the 5' RACE reads again in MiXCR, with one record for every CDR3 protein. The sample carries more than 250,000 distinct CDR3 sequences, less than 9% recorded once. This sample also appeared in a second study, on yellow fever vaccine responses in identical twins.

The sequenced material came from memory (CD45RO+) T cells sorted from blood. All receptors derive from a woman younger than 30 in good health. Each CDR3 is given with its conserved first and last residue. D genes are given only for firm matches. Expanded clones get a size class; other rows say once, few or many, or leave the size out.

d_call clone_size j_call v_call cdr3_aa cdr3_nt
. many TRBJ2-3 TRBV28 CASSLEDPSTDTQYF TGTGCCAGCAGTTTAGAGGACCCCAGCACAGATACGCAGTATTTT
TRBD2 few TRBJ2-7 TRBV6-2/TRBV6-3 CASSRTSGRTYEQYF TGTGCCAGCAGCCGGACTAGCGGGCGAACCTACGAGCAGTACTTC
. many TRBJ1-2 TRBV5-1 CASSPYLGLDYGYTF TGCGCCAGCAGTCCCTATCTCGGTCTAGACTATGGCTACACCTTC
. . TRBJ2-1 TRBV24-1 CATSDPNSNEQFF TGTGCCACCAGTGACCCTAACAGCAATGAGCAGTTCTTC
. few TRBJ2-1 TRBV6-1 CASRRESSYNEQFF TGTGCCAGCAGACGGGAGAGCTCCTACAATGAGCAGTTCTTC
. . TRBJ2-3 TRBV5-1 CASSLALTLSNTDTQYF TGCGCCAGCAGCTTGGCCTTGACGCTCAGTAACACAGATACGCAGTATTTT
TRBD1 . TRBJ2-7 TRBV25-1 CASNGQGAYEQYF TGTGCCAGTAATGGACAGGGCGCCTACGAGCAGTACTTC
. few TRBJ2-7 TRBV5-6 CASTRTGEQYF TGTGCCAGCACCCGGACGGGTGAGCAGTACTTC
. many TRBJ2-7 TRBV25-1 CASSGGRVTYEQYF TGTGCCAGCAGTGGTGGCAGGGTAACCTACGAGCAGTACTTC
. many TRBJ1-2 TRBV14 CASSQGPWGPRQGYTF TGTGCCAGCAGCCAAGGTCCCTGGGGCCCCCGTCAGGGCTACACCTTC
TRBD1 . TRBJ2-5 TRBV6-5 CASSYPIYGQGTPETQYF TGTGCCAGCAGTTACCCGATCTACGGACAGGGGACTCCAGAGACCCAGTACTTC
TRBD1 . TRBJ2-7 TRBV11-3 CASSLLGQGAIYEQYF TGTGCCAGCAGCTTACTCGGCCAGGGGGCAATCTACGAGCAGTACTTC
. . TRBJ2-7 TRBV10-3 CAISALDVPVTYEQYF TGTGCCATCAGTGCCCTGGATGTGCCAGTTACCTACGAGCAGTACTTC
. few TRBJ2-7 TRBV19 CASSMVSGSYEQYF TGTGCCAGTAGTATGGTTAGCGGCTCCTACGAGCAGTACTTC
TRBD2 many TRBJ2-7 TRBV12-3/TRBV12-4 CASSPSGINYEQYF TGTGCCAGCAGTCCTAGCGGGATTAACTACGAGCAGTACTTC
. . TRBJ2-1 TRBV11-3 CASSPSTDNEQFF TGTGCCAGCAGCCCGTCGACTGACAATGAGCAGTTCTTC
. many TRBJ1-3 TRBV15 CATSRVGGAGNTIYF TGTGCCACCAGCAGAGTTGGGGGGGCTGGAAACACCATATATTTT
. many TRBJ1-6 TRBV6-1 CASSELRALQGSPLHF TGTGCCAGCAGTGAATTACGGGCGTTACAGGGTTCACCCCTCCACTTT
TRBD2 few TRBJ2-1 TRBV6-5 CASSYSREVSRNEQFF TGTGCCAGCAGTTACTCGCGGGAGGTCTCCAGGAATGAGCAGTTCTTC
TRBD2 . TRBJ2-1 TRBV20-1 CSARDLAGTPNEQFF TGCAGTGCTAGAGATCTAGCGGGAACCCCTAATGAGCAGTTCTTC
TRBD2 many TRBJ2-3 TRBV15 CATSRNTGLAGVADTQYF TGTGCCACCAGCAGGAATACAGGCCTAGCGGGAGTTGCAGATACGCAGTATTTT
TRBD1 few TRBJ1-5 TRBV20-1 CSAIQGYPQPQHF TGCAGTGCTATACAGGGGTACCCTCAGCCCCAGCATTTT
. few TRBJ1-5 TRBV5-8 CASSSGTPYSNQPQHF TGTGCCAGCAGCAGCGGGACACCATATAGCAATCAGCCCCAGCATTTT
. few TRBJ2-7 TRBV9 CASSRLRLGPNEQYF TGTGCCAGCAGCCGACTGAGGTTGGGCCCTAACGAGCAGTACTTC
TRBD2 . TRBJ2-1 TRBV24-1 CATSLAGGQYNEQFF TGTGCCACCAGTTTAGCGGGAGGGCAATACAATGAGCAGTTCTTC
TRBD2 many TRBJ2-1 TRBV29-1 CSVYQLAGASGEQFF TGCAGCGTGTACCAACTAGCGGGGGCTTCGGGTGAGCAGTTCTTC
. few TRBJ2-6 TRBV19 CATGTVNSGANVLTF TGTGCCACAGGGACGGTTAACTCTGGGGCCAACGTCCTGACTTTC
TRBD1 many TRBJ2-1 TRBV5-1 CASTTGTGGYNEQFF TGCGCCAGCACTACCGGGACAGGGGGTTACAATGAGCAGTTCTTC